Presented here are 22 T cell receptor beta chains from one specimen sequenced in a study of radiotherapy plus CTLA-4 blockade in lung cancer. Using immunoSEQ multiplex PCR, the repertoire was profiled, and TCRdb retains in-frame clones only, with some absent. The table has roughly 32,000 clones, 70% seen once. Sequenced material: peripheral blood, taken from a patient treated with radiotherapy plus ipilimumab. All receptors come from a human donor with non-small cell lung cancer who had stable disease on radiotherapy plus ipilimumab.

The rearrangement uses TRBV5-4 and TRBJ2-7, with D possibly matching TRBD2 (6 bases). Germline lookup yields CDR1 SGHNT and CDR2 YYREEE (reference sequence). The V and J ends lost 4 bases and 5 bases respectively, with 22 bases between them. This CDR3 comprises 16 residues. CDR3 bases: TGTGCCAGCAGCCCCACTCCTGGCCGGGAGTCCCACGAGCAGTACTTC. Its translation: CASSPTPGRESHEQYF.

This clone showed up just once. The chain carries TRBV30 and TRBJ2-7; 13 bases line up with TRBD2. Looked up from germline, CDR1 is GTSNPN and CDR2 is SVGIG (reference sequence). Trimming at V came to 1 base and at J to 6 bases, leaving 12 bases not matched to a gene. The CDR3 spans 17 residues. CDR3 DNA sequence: TGTGCCTGGAGTGCGATACGGACTAGCGGGAGTTTAGGCGAGCAGTACTTC. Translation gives CAWSAIRTSGSLGEQYF.

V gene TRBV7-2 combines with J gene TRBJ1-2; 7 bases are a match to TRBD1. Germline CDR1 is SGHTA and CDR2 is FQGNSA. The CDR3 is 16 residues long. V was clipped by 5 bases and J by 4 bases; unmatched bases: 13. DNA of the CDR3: TGTGCCAGCAGCCAGTGGGGGTTAGGGACAGTCTATGGCTACACCTTC. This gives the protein CASSQWGLGTVYGYTF.

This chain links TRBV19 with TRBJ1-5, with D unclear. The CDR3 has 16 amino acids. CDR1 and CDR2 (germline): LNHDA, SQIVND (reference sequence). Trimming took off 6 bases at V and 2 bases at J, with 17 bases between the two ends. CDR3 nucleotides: TGTGCCAGTAGAACCGGACTATCCGGGGGCAATCAGCCCCAGCATTTT. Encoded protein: CASRTGLSGGNQPQHF.

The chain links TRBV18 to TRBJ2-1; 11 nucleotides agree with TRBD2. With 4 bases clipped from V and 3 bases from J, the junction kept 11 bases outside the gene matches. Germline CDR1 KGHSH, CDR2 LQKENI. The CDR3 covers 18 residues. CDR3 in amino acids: CASSRTLLAGDYYNEQFF. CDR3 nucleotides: TGTGCCAGCTCACGAACGTTACTAGCGGGAGATTACTACAATGAGCAGTTCTTC.

CDR3: CASNDRVGYEQYF. CDR3 in DNA: TGTGCCAGTAACGACAGGGTTGGCTACGAGCAGTACTTC. The genes are TRBV7-8 and TRBJ2-7; TRBD1 agrees at 7 bases. The CDR3 length is 13 residues. Germline CDR1 SGHVS, CDR2 FQNEAQ. Unmatched junction bases numbered 8, after V lost 9 bases and J lost 3 bases.

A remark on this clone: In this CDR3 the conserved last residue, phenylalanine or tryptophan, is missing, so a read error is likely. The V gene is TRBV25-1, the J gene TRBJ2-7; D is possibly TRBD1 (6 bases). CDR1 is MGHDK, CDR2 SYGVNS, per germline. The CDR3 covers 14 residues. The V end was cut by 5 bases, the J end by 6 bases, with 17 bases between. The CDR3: CASSPQGKGGEQYL. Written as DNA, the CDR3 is TGTGCCAGCAGTCCCCAGGGCAAAGGGGGCGAGCAGTACCTC.

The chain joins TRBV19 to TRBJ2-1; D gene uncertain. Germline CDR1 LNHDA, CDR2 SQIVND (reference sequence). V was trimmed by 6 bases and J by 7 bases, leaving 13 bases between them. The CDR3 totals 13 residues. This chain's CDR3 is CASRFGSRNEQFF. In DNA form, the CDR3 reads TGTGCCAGTAGGTTTGGGTCGAGGAATGAGCAGTTCTTC.

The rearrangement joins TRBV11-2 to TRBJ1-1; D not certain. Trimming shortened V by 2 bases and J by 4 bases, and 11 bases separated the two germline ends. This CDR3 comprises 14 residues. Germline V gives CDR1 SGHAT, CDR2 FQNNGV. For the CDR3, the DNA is TGTGCCAGCAGCTTAATCTTTCGTCCCACTGAAGCTTTCTTT. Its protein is CASSLIFRPTEAFF.

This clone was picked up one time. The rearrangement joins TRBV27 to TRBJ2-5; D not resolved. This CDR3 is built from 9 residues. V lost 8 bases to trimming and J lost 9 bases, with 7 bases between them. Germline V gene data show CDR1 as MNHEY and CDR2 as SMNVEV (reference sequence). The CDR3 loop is CASPIPQYF. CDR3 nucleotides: TGTGCCAGCCCGATCCCCCAGTACTTC.

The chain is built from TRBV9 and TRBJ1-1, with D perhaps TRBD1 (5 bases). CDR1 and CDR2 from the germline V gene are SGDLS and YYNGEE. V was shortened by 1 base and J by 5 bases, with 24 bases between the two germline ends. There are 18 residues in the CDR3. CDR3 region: CASSVPRAGALTGTEAFF. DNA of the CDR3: TGTGCCAGCAGCGTACCTAGGGCCGGGGCTCTAACGGGGACTGAAGCTTTCTTT.

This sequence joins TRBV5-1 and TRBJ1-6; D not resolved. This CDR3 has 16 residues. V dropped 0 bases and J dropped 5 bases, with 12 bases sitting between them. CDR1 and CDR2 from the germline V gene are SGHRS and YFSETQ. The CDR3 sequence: CASSLGTLRDNSPLHF. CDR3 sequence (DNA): TGCGCCAGCAGCTTGGGCACCCTGAGAGATAATTCACCCCTCCACTTT.

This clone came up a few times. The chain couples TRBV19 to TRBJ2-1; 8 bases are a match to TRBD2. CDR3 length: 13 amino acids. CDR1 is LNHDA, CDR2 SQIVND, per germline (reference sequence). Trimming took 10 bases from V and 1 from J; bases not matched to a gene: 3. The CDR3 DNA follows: TGTGCCACCGAGCGGGGGTCCTACAATGAGCAGTTCTTC. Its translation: CATERGSYNEQFF.

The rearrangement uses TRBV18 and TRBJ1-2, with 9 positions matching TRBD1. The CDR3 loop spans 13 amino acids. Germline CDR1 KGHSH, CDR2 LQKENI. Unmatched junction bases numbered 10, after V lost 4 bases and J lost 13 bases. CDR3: CASSHKDRGLITF. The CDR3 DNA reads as TGTGCCAGCTCACACAAGGACAGGGGCCTGATCACCTTC.

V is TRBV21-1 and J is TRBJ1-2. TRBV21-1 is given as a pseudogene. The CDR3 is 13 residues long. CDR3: CASSKTLLYGYTF. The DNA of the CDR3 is TGTGCCAGCAGCAAGACCCTTTTATATGGCTACACCTTC.

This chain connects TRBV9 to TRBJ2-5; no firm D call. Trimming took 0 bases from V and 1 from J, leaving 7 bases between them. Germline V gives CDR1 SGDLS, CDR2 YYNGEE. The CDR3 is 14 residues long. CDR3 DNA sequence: TGTGCCAGCAGCGTAGGGCCCTTCCAAGAGACCCAGTACTTC. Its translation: CASSVGPFQETQYF.

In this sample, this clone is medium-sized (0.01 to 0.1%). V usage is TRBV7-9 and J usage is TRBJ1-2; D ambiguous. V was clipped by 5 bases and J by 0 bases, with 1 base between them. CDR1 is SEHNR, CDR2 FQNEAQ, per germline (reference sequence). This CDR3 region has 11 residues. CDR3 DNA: TGTGCCAGCAGCACTAACTATGGCTACACCTTC. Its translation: CASSTNYGYTF.

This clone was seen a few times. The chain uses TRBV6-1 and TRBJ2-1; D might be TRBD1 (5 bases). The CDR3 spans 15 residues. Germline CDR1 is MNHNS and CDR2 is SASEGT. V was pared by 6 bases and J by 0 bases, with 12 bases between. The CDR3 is CASRKDSSSYNEQFF. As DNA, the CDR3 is TGTGCCAGCAGGAAAGACAGTTCCTCCTACAATGAGCAGTTCTTC.

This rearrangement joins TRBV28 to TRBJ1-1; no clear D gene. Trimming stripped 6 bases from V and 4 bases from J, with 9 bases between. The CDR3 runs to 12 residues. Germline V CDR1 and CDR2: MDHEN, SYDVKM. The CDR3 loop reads CASSPGVTEAFF. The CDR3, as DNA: TGTGCCAGCAGCCCCGGGGTCACTGAAGCTTTCTTT.

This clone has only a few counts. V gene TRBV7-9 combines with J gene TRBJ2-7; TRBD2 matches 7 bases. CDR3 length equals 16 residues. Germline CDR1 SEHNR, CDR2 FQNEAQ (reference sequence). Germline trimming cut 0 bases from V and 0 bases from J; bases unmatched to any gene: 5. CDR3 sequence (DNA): TGTGCCAGCAGCTTAGCGCTCGGGGGGTCCTCCTACGAGCAGTACTTC. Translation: CASSLALGGSSYEQYF. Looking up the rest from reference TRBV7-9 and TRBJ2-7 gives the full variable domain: DTGVSQNPRHKITKRGQNVTFRCDPISEHNRLYWYRQTLGQGPEFLTYFQNEAQLEKSRLLSDRFSAERPKGSFSTLEIQRTEQGDSAMYLCASSLALGGSSYEQYFGPGTRLTVT.

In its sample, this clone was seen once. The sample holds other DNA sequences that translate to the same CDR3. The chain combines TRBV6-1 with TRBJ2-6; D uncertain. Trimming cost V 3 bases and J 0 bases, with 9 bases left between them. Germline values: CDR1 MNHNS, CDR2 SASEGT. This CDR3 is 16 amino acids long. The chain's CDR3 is CASSESPGSGANVLTF. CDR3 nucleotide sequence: TGTGCCAGCAGTGAGTCACCGGGCTCTGGGGCCAACGTCCTGACTTTC.

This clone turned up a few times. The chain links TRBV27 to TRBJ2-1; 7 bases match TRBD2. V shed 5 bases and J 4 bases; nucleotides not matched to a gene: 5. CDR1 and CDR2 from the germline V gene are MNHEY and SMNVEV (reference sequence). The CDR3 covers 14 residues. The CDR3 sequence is CASSDGRNYNEQFF. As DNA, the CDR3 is TGTGCCAGCAGTGACGGGAGGAATTACAATGAGCAGTTCTTC.